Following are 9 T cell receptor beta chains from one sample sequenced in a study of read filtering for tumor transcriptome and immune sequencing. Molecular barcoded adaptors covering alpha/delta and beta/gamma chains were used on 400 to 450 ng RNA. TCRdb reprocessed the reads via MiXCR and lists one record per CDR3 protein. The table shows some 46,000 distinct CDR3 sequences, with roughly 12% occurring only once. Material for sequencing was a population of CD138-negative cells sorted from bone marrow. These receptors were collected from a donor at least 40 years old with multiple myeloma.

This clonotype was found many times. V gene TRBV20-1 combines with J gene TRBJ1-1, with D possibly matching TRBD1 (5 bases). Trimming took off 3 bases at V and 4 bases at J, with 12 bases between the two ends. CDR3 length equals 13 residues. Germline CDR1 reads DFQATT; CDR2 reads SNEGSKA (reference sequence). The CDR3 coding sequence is TGCAGTGCTAGGTCGGGGCTCGGCACTGAAGCTTTCTTT. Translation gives CSARSGLGTEAFF.

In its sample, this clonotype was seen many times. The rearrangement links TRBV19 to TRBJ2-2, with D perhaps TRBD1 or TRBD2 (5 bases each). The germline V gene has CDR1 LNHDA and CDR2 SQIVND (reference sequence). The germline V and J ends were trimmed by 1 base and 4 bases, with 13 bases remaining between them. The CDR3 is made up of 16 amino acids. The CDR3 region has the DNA TGTGCCAGTAGTATAGTAGGGGCGGGTCCCACCGGGGAGCTGTTTTTT. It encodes CASSIVGAGPTGELFF.

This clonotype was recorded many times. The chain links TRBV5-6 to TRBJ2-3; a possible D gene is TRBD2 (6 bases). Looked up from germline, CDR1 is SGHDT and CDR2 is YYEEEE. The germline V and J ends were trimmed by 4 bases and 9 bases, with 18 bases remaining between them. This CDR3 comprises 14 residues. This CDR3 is CASSTGDRHWTQYF. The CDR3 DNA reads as TGTGCCAGCAGCACGGGGGACCGCCATTGGACGCAGTATTTT.

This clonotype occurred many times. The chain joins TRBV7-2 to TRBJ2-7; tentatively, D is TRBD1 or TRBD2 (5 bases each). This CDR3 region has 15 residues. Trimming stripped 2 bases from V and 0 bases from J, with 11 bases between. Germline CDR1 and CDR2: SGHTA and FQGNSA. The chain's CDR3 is CASSLHGTTSYEQYF. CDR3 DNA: TGTGCCAGCAGCTTACACGGGACGACCTCCTACGAGCAGTACTTC.

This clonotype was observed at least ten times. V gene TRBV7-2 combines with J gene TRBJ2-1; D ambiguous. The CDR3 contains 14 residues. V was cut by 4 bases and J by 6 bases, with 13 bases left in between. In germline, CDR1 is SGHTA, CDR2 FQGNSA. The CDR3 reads CASSSTGLSNEQFF. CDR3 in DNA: TGTGCCAGCAGCTCTACCGGATTGTCCAATGAGCAGTTCTTC.

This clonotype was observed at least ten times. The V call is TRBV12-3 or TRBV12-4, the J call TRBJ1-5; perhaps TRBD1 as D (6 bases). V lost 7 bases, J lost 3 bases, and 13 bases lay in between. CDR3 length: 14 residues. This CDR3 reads CASTPTGDNQPQHF. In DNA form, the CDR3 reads TGTGCCAGCACTCCGACAGGAGACAATCAGCCCCAGCATTTT.

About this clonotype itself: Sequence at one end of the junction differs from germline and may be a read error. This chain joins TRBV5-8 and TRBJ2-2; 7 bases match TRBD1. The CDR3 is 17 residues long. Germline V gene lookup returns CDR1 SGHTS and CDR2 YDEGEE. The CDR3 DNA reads TGTGCCAGCAGTTCTTACAGGGGCCCCGCGAACACCGGGAAGCTATTTTTT. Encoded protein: CASSSYRGPANTGKLFF.

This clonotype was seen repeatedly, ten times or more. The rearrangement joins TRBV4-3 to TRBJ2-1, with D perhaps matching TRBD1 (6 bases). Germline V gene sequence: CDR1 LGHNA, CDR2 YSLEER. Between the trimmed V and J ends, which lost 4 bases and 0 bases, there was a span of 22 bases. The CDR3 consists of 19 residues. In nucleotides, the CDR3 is TGCGCCAGCAGCCGCGCTGTCCTCGGGACAACTAGCTCCTACAATGAGCAGTTCTTC. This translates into CASSRAVLGTTSSYNEQFF.

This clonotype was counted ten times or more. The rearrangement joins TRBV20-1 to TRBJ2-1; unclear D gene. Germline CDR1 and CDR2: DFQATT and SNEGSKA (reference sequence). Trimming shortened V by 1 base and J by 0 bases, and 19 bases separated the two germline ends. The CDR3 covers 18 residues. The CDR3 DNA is TGCAGTGCTAGAGGGAAAGGACGTAGGGAAAGCTCCTACAATGAGCAGTTCTTC. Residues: CSARGKGRRESSYNEQFF.